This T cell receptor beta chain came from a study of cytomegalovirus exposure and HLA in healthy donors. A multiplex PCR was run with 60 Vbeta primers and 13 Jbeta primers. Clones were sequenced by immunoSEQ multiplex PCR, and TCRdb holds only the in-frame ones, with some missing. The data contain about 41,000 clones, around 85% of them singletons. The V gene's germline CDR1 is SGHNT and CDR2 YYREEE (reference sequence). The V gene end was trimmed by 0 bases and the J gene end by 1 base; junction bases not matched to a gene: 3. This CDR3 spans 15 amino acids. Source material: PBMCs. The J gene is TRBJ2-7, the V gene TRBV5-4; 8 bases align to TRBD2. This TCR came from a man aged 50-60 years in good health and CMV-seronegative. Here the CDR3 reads CASSLGSGGSYEQYF. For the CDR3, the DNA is TGTGCCAGCAGCTTGGGCAGCGGGGGTTCCTACGAGCAGTACTTC.